This record looks at one T cell receptor (beta chain) sequence and its context. From germline, CDR1 is SQVTM and CDR2 ANQGSEA. Trimming removed 2 bases from V and 4 bases from J; junction bases left unmatched: 3. CDR3 length: 14 amino acids. The source of the sample is a study of CD8 T cells in Susac syndrome. With random hexamers, reverse transcription was performed on about 0.5 to 1 ug of RNA. TCRdb re-analysed the immunoSEQ multiplex PCR reads in MiXCR, keeping a single row per CDR3 protein. The sample records roughly 190,000 distinct CDR3 sequences, around nine tenths being singletons. CD8+ and CD4+ T cells taken from blood had their TCR beta sequenced.

The clonotype was recovered from a human donor with Susac syndrome. The sample taken for sequencing was CD4+ T cells from PBMCs. The J gene is TRBJ1-1, the V gene TRBV29-1; TRBD1 matches 11 bases. CDR3 loop: CSVERTGGGTEAFF. The CDR3 nucleotides read TGCAGCGTTGAACGGACAGGGGGCGGCACTGAAGCTTTCTTT.